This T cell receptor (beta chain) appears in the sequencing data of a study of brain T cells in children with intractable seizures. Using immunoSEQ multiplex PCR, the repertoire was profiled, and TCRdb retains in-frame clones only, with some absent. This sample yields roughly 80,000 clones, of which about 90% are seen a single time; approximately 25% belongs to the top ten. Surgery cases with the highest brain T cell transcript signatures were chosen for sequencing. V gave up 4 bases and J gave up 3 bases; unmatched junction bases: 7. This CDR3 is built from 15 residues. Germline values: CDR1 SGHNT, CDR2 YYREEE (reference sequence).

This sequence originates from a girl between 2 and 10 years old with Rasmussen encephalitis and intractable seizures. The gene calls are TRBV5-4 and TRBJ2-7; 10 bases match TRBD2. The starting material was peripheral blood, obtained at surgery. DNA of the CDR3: TGTGCCAGCAGCCCCGGGCTAGCGGGAGTCTACGAGCAGTACTTC. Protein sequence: CASSPGLAGVYEQYF.